This TCR beta chain was sequenced in a study of shared clonotypes between healthy human individuals. TCRdb's copy holds only in-frame clones and misses some; the assay was immunoSEQ multiplex PCR. The repertoire consists of 180,000 or so clones, with 85% to 95% occurring once and the leading ten covering 0.067%. CDR1 is SGHAT and CDR2 is FQNNGV in the germline V gene. The CDR3 totals 13 residues. V lost 3 bases and J lost 3; bases outside the gene matches: 2. General observations from the study: The represented genetic and exposure-history diversity was limited by the small number of donors. Several donors had 5% to 6.5% of their naive CD4 clonotypes in common.

For this clone: The antigen is not known.

The source material was naive CD4+ T cells sorted from blood. As to subset: CD45RA+ positively selected. The receptor was isolated from a woman in her twenties or thirties in good health. The J gene is TRBJ2-7, the V gene TRBV11-2; 7 nucleotides line up with TRBD2. The CDR3 sequence: CASSFPGGYEQYF. The DNA for the CDR3 is TGTGCCAGCAGCTTCCCGGGAGGCTACGAGCAGTACTTC.